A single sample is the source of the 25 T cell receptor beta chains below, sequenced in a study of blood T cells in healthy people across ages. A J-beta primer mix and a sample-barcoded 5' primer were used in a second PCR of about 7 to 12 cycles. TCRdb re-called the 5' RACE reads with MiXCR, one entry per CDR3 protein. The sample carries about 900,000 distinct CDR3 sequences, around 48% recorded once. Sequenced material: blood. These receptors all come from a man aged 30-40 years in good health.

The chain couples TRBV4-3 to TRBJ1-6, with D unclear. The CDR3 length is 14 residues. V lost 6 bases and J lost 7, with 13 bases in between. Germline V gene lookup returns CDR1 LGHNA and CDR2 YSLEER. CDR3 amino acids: CASRSQWTNSPLHF. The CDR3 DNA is TGCGCCAGCAGGAGCCAGTGGACCAATTCACCCCTCCACTTT.

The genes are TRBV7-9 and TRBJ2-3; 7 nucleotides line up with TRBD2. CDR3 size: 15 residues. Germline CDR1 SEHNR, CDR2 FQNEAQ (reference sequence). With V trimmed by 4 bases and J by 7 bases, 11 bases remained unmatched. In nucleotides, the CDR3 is TGTGCCAGCAGCTCGATAGAGTTGGGGGGGAATACGCAGTATTTT. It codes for CASSSIELGGNTQYF.

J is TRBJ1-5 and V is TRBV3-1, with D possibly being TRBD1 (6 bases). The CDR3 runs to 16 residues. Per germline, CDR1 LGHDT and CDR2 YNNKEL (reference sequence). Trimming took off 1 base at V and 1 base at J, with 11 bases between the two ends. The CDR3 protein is CASSQARGGSNQPQHF. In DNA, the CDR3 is TGTGCCAGCAGCCAAGCTCGGGGGGGCAGCAATCAGCCCCAGCATTTT.

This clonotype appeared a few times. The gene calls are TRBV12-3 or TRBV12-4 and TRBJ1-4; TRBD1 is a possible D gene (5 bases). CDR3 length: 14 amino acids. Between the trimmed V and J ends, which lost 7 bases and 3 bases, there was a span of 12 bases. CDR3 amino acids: CASMQRGANEKLFF. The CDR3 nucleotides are TGTGCCAGCATGCAACGGGGGGCTAATGAAAAACTGTTTTTT.

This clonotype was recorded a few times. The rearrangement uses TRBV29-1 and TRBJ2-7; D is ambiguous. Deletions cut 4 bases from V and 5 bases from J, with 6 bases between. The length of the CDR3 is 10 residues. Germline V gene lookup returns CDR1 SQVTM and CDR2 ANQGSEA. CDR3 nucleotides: TGCAGCGTTGGGGAAAACGAGCAGTACTTC. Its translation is CSVGENEQYF.

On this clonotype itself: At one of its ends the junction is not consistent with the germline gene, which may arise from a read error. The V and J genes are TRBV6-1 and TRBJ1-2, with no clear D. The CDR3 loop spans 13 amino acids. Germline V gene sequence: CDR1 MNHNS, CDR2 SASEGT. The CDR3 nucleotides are TGTGCCTGCAGTGAAACCTCTAACTATGGCTACACCTTC. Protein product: CACSETSNYGYTF.

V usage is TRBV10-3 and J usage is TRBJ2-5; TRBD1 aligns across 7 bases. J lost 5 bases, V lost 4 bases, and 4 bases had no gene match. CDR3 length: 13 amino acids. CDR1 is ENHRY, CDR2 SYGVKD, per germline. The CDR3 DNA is TGTGCCATCAGTGGGGGGACAGAGGAGACCCAGTACTTC. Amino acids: CAISGGTEETQYF.

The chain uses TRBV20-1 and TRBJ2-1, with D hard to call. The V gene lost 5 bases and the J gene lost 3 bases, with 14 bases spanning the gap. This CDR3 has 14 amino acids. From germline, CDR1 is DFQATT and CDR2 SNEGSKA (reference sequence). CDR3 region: CSAPDNNHYNEQFF. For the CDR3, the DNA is TGCAGTGCTCCCGATAATAACCACTACAATGAGCAGTTCTTC.

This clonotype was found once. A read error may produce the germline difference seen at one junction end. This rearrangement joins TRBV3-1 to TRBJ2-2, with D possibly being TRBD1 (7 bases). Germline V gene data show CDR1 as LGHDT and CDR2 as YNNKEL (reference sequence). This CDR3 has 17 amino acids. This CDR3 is CASSRHFGQEGTGELFF. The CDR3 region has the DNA TGTGCCAGCAGCCGACACTTCGGACAGGAGGGAACCGGGGAACTGTTTTTT.

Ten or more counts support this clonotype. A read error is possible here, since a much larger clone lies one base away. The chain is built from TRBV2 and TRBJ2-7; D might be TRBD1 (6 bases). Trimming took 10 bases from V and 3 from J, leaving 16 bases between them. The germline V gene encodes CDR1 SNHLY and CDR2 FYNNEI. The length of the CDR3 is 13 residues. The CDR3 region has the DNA TGTGCCATCGCTTCAGGCAGGGGCTACGAGCAGTACTTC. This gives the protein CAIASGRGYEQYF.

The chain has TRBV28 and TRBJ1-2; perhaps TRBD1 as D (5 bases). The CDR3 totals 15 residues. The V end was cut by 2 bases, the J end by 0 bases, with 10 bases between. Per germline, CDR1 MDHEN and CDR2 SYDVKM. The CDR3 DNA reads TGTGCCAGCAGTTTAGGGGAAGGGGCTAACTATGGCTACACCTTC. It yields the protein CASSLGEGANYGYTF.

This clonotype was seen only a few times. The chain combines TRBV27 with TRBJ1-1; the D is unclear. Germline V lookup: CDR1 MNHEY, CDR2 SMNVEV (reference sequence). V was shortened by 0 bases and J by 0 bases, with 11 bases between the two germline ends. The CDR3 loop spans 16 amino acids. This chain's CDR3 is CASSLSYTRMNTEAFF. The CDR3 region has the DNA TGTGCCAGCAGTTTATCGTACACAAGGATGAACACTGAAGCTTTCTTT.

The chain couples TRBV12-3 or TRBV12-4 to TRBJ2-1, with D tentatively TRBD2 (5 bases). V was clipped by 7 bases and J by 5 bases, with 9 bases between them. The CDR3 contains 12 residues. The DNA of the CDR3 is TGTGCCAGCAACGGGGAACACAATGAGCAGTTCTTC. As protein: CASNGEHNEQFF.

The CDR3 region has the DNA TGTGCCAGCAGTTCCGACAGGGGCGGAAGGAACACTGAAGCTTTCTTT. Protein product: CASSSDRGGRNTEAFF. This sequence joins TRBV6-2 or TRBV6-3 and TRBJ1-1; the match to TRBD1 covers 8 bases. The CDR3 loop spans 16 amino acids. The ends lost 4 bases at V and 1 base at J; junction bases unmatched: 8. Germline values: CDR1 MNHEY, CDR2 SVGEGT.

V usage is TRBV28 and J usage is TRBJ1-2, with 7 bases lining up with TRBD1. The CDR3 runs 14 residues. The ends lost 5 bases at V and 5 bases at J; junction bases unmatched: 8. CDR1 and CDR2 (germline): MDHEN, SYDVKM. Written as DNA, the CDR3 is TGTGCCAGCAGTCCGGGACAGATGTATTATGGCTACACCTTC. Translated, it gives CASSPGQMYYGYTF.

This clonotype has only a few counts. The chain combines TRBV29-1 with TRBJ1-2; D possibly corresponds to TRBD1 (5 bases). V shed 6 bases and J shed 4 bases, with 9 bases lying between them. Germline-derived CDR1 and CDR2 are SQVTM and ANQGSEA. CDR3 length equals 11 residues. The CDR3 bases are TGCAGCGTCGCGGGGGGCTATGGCTACACCTTC. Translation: CSVAGGYGYTF.

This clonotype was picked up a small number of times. DNA of the CDR3: TGTGCCAGCAGTTTGCCGACAGCCCAGACCGGTGAGCAGTTCTTC. Translation: CASSLPTAQTGEQFF. V usage is TRBV12-3 or TRBV12-4 and J usage is TRBJ2-1, with a tentative D call TRBD1 (5 bases). V lost 3 bases, J lost 9 bases, and 18 bases lay in between. This CDR3 spans 15 amino acids.

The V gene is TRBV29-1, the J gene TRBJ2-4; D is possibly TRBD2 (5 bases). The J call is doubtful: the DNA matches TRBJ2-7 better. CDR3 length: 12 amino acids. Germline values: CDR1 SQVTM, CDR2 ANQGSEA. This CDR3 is CSVLEGTNEQYF. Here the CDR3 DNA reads TGCAGTGTCCTCGAGGGTACGAACGAGCAGTACTTC.

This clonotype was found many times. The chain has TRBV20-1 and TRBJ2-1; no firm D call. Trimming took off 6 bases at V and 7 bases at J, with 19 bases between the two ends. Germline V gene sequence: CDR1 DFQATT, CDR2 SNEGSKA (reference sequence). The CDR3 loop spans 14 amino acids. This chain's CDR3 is CSAQDSRRRNEQFF. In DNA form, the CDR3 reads TGCAGTGCCCAAGATTCCCGCAGGCGGAATGAGCAGTTCTTC.

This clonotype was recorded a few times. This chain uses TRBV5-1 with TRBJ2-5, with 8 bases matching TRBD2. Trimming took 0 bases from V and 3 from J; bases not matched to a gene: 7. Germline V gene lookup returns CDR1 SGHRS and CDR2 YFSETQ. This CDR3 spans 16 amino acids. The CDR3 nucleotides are TGCGCCAGCAGCTTGGAACCAGCGGGGGCAGAAGAGACCCAGTACTTC. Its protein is CASSLEPAGAEETQYF.

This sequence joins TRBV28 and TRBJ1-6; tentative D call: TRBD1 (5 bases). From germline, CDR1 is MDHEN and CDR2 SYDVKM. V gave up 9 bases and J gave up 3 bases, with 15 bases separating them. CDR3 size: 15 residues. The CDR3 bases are TGTGCCAGTTCCGACAGACAATTCTATAATTCACCCCTCCACTTT. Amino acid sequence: CASSDRQFYNSPLHF.

The CDR3 reads CATGGPSPYEQYF. The CDR3 bases are TGTGCCACAGGAGGGCCGAGCCCCTACGAGCAGTACTTC. The rearrangement links TRBV6-6 to TRBJ2-7; the D gene is possibly TRBD2 (6 bases). The V gene's germline CDR1 is MNHNY and CDR2 SVGAGI (reference sequence). The CDR3 covers 13 residues. With 10 bases removed from V and 2 bases from J, the gap between germline ends came to 15 bases.

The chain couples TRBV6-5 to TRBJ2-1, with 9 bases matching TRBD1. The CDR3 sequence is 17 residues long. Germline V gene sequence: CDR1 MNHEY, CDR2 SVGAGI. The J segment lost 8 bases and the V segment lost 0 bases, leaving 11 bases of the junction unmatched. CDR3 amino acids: CASSYSTAGTGSHEQFF. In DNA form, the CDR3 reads TGTGCCAGCAGTTACTCTACGGCCGGGACAGGGTCCCATGAGCAGTTCTTC.

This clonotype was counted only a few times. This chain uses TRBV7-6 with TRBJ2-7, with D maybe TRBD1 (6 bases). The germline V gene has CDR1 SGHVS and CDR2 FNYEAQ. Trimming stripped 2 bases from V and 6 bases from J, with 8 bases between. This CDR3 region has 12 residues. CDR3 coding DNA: TGTGCCAGCAGCTTATCGGACAGCGAGCAGTACTTC. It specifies CASSLSDSEQYF. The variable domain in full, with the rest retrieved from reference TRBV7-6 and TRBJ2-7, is GAGVSQSPRYKVTKRGQDVALRCDPISGHVSLYWYRQALGQGPEFLTYFNYEAQQDKSGLPNDRFSAERPEGSISTLTIQRTEQRDSAMYRCASSLSDSEQYFGPGTRLTVT.

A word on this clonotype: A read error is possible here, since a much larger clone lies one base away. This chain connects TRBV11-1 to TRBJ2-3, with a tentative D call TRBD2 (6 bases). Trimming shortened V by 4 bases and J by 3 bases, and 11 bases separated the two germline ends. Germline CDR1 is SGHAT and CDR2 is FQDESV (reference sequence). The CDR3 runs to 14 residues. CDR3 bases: TGTGCCAGCAGCTCCGGGAGTAAAACAGATACGCAGTATTTT. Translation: CASSSGSKTDTQYF.